This TCR beta chain was sequenced for a study of CD8+ T cells in alopecia areata (dated by TCRdb to 2017 to 2018). General notes on the study: Treated patients were enrolled in an open-label pilot trial of oral tofacitinib, 5 to 10 mg twice daily, for moderate-to-severe alopecia areata. Patients received tofacitinib for 6 to 18 months and were then followed off drug for 6 months to check for delayed response and recurrence. For the treated patients, the SALT score, which quantifies what percentage of scalp surface area is affected, served as the measure of disease severity. In both human patients and the C3H/HeJ mouse model, the study applied high-throughput TCRbeta sequencing to look at T cell clonal expansion in alopecia areata. Scalp tissue and sorted CD4+ and CD8+ peripheral blood T cells from patchy and totalis/universalis alopecia areata patients and from healthy controls were covered by human TCRbeta sequencing. Biopsies were taken from tofacitinib-treated patients at baseline and at 4 and 24 weeks of treatment, and a later scalp biopsy was taken in several of the tofacitinib-treated patients. Scalp clonality was compared across normal scalp (n=4), patchy alopecia areata scalp (n=8), and alopecia totalis/universalis scalp (n=8). RNA was obtained with the PAXgene miRNA kit for fixed scalp, the miRNeasy kit for PBMCs, and the RNeasy kit for mouse skin. Amplification of TCRbeta CDR3 regions was done by immunoSEQ multiplex PCR using 35 Vbeta forward primers and 13 Jbeta reverse primers. Here is what the overall study found, with its caveats: Scalp clonality and the number of expanded CD8+ clones among the top 100 scalp clones were significantly decreased by tofacitinib. Scalp TCR repertoire analysis is complicated because resident alphabeta T cells in normal human skin are also sequenced, whereas mouse skin is dominated by gammadelta T cells. During tofacitinib treatment, many expanded lesional clones stuck around in both scalp and blood, and this persistence may partly explain why relapse happens after treatment is stopped. Shared TCR sequences between patients were less evident than in mice, which may be partly attributable to HLA diversity in the patient population. Because the treated cohort was small and included a single nonresponder, larger studies are needed to assess links between baseline CD8+ expansion and response. Compared with normal scalp, lesional scalp had higher clonality and more expanded CD8+ clones, particularly in alopecia totalis/universalis, a pattern that suggests antigenic drive.

The treatment or condition label corresponds to: oral pan-JAK inhibitor, 5-10 mg twice daily. Lesional scalp punch biopsies and peripheral blood were obtained from alopecia areata patients. After PBMCs were isolated by density centrifugation and stained for CD3, CD4 and CD8, a FACSAria was used to sort CD4+ and CD8+ T cells. This clone was found a few times. What antigen it recognizes has not been identified. Within one base of it there is no much larger clone, and no base qualities were kept. The CDR3, cysteine through phenylalanine, is 12 amino acids long. Only the CDR3 part of the read is kept: 36 bases, read in frame from the first base. V loses 6 bases of germline sequence and J loses 2 bases, and the interval between the two ends is 8 bases. The germline V gene supplies CDR1 MRHNA and CDR2 SNTAGT. Libraries were built with the immunoSEQ multiplex PCR assay. For TCR sequencing, RNA was extracted from every sample and reverse transcribed into cDNA to serve as template. SuperScript III was used for first-strand cDNA synthesis, primed with a 2:1 mix of oligo-dT and random hexamers. Amplification bias was assessed with a synthetic immune receptor repertoire, and residual bias was removed computationally. As for the original processing: After raw reads were preprocessed to remove errors, the CDR3 was defined following IMGT conventions as running from the conserved cysteine to phenylalanine. To get clonality, Shannon entropy was normalized by log2 of the number of productive unique TCRs and the result was subtracted from 1. CD4 or CD8 identity of scalp clones was inferred by cross-referencing scalp TCRbeta sequences with sorted blood CD4 and CD8 repertoires. TCRdb stores this immuneACCESS table with in-frame sequences only. Part of the clones is absent; in the studies checked, under half of the shortfall reflects unresolved V genes, and no reason is known for the rest. From that table come the V and J calls and clone size; the DNA was used to work out D and trimming. In this sample the table shows over 85,000 clones, more than 65% of which occur a single time. Clones ranked in the top ten supply approximately 15% of the sample.

The V gene is TRBV6-4 and the J gene is TRBJ2-7; the best D guess is TRBD1, with 5 bases matching. The TCR was taken from a human donor with alopecia areata. Sequenced material: CD8+ T cells sorted from blood, taken around week 42, from a patient treated with tofacitinib. For the CDR3, the sequence is CASSLGAYEQYF. The nucleotide sequence is TGTGCCAGCAGCTTAGGGGCCTACGAGCAGTACTTC.